This T cell receptor beta chain was documented in a study of blood T cell repertoires in COVID-19. Produced via immunoSEQ multiplex PCR; TCRdb's table is partial and in-frame only. The sample records a few hundred thousand clones, 86% being singletons. Germline V gene data show CDR1 as MGHRA and CDR2 as YSYEKL. V dropped 0 bases and J dropped 4 bases, with 9 bases sitting between them. CDR3 length equals 14 residues. Sequencing was performed on peripheral blood. The clonotype comes from a woman aged 50 to 60 with acute or convalescent COVID-19. V usage is TRBV4-1 and J usage is TRBJ1-1, with D tentatively TRBD1 (5 bases). The CDR3 loop reads CASSQEVQGTEAFF. In DNA form, the CDR3 reads TGCGCCAGCAGCCAAGAAGTGCAGGGCACTGAAGCTTTCTTT.